These 30 T cell receptor beta chains were all obtained from the same sample, sequenced in a study of cytomegalovirus exposure and HLA in healthy donors. PCR employed 60 Vbeta and 13 Jbeta primers. Libraries were prepared by immunoSEQ multiplex PCR; TCRdb keeps only in-frame clonotypes and omits some of them. The sample holds about 200,000 clones; 81% are singletons and the top ten take roughly 3.2%. The sample taken for sequencing was PBMCs. The source of these receptors is a man aged 35 to 55 in good health and CMV-seropositive.

V is TRBV28 and J is TRBJ2-5, with 9 bases lining up with TRBD2. The CDR3 is 15 residues long. V shed 3 bases and J 5 bases; nucleotides not matched to a gene: 7. In germline, CDR1 is MDHEN, CDR2 SYDVKM. Written as DNA, the CDR3 is TGTGCCAGCAGTTTTCCGGGACTAGCTGGGGAGACCCAGTACTTC. This gives the protein CASSFPGLAGETQYF.

Concerning this clone: An end of the junction differs from the germline gene, which may be a read error. Within the sample, other DNA sequences also encode this same CDR3. The chain couples TRBV5-8 to TRBJ1-4; D possibly corresponds to TRBD1 (5 bases). CDR1 SGHTS and CDR2 YDEGEE come from the germline V gene. This CDR3 has 12 amino acids. The CDR3, as DNA: TGTGCCAGTAGCTTTAACAGGGAAAAACTGTTTTTT. Amino acid sequence: CASSFNREKLFF.

The rearrangement uses TRBV7-9 and TRBJ2-1, with TRBD2 matching over 12 bases. V trimming: 6 bases; J trimming: 5 bases; junction bases outside the gene matches: 5. This CDR3 has 15 residues. CDR1 and CDR2 from the germline V gene are SEHNR and FQNEAQ (reference sequence). CDR3 sequence: CASRSLAGGHNEQFF. CDR3 nucleotide sequence: TGTGCCAGCAGATCGCTAGCGGGGGGGCACAATGAGCAGTTCTTC.

The chain is built from TRBV7-9 and TRBJ2-3, with 8 bases aligning to TRBD1. This CDR3 comprises 15 residues. The V gene end was trimmed by 5 bases and the J gene end by 1 base; junction bases not matched to a gene: 5. The germline CDR1 and CDR2 sequences are SEHNR and FQNEAQ (reference sequence). CDR3 protein: CASSEDRGRTDTQYF. Here the CDR3 DNA reads TGTGCCAGCAGCGAAGACAGGGGACGCACAGATACGCAGTATTTT.

This clone was seen a few times. The V gene is TRBV6-6, the J gene TRBJ1-2; D may be TRBD1 (5 bases). This CDR3 is 15 amino acids long. CDR1 MNHNY and CDR2 SVGAGI come from the germline V gene (reference sequence). Trimming removed 2 bases at V and 13 bases at J, with 23 bases between. CDR3 loop: CASSYPEVGGARPTF. The CDR3 nucleotides read TGTGCCAGCAGTTACCCGGAGGTGGGCGGGGCGCGACCCACCTTC.

This clone has only a few counts. The chain joins TRBV21-1 to TRBJ2-6; TRBD2, the table's D call, lacks a check against the DNA. TRBV21-1 is a pseudogene segment. CDR3 size: 14 residues. In DNA, the CDR3 is TGTGCCAGCCCCGGGTCCTCTGGGGCCAACGTCCTGACTTTC. This sequence encodes CASPGSSGANVLTF.

This chain joins TRBV5-1 and TRBJ2-1; 7 bases match TRBD1. The CDR3 runs 15 residues. Germline V gene sequence: CDR1 SGHRS, CDR2 YFSETQ. V shed 2 bases, J shed 3 bases, and the junction held 5 bases outside the gene matches. CDR3 DNA sequence: TGCGCCAGCAGCTTCAGTACAGGGGACTACAATGAGCAGTTCTTC. Protein sequence: CASSFSTGDYNEQFF.

The rearrangement uses TRBV7-3 and TRBJ1-6; possibly TRBD1 for D (6 bases). Trimming took 5 bases from V and 10 from J, leaving 12 bases between them. This CDR3 comprises 13 residues. The germline CDR1 and CDR2 sequences are SGHTA and FQGTGA. CDR3 bases: TGTGCCAGCAGCACCCGACAGGTATCACCCCTCCACTTT. It encodes CASSTRQVSPLHF.

CDR3 sequence: CASSGRTANEKLFF. For the CDR3, the DNA is TGTGCCAGCAGCGGGAGGACCGCGAATGAAAAACTGTTTTTT. This chain connects TRBV2 to TRBJ1-4; D is uncertain. This CDR3 contains 14 residues. Germline CDR1 SNHLY, CDR2 FYNNEI. The V end lost 6 bases, the J end lost 5 bases, and 13 bases lay between the germline ends.

The chain employs TRBV28 and TRBJ1-6; D uncertain. Germline CDR1 reads MDHEN; CDR2 reads SYDVKM. V lost 6 bases and J lost 6, with 12 bases in between. The CDR3 sequence is 14 residues long. The CDR3: CASSSVGLNSPLHF. The CDR3, as DNA: TGTGCCAGCAGCTCGGTTGGGCTTAATTCACCCCTCCACTTT.

This chain connects TRBV6-5 to TRBJ2-3; possibly TRBD1 for D (7 bases). Germline CDR1 and CDR2: MNHEY and SVGAGI. V shed 0 bases and J shed 6 bases, with 16 bases lying between them. The length of the CDR3 is 16 residues. CDR3 sequence (DNA): TGTGCCAGCAGTTACTCGGTGTGGACAGGAGGGGATACGCAGTATTTT. The encoded protein is CASSYSVWTGGDTQYF.

The rearrangement joins TRBV7-3 to TRBJ2-5; weak D call: TRBD1 (6 bases). The V end was cut by 5 bases, the J end by 2 bases, with 9 bases between. The CDR3 covers 13 residues. Germline CDR1 and CDR2: SGHTA and FQGTGA. The CDR3 DNA is TGTGCCAGCAGCCCGGGACATCAAGAGACCCAGTACTTC. As protein: CASSPGHQETQYF.

The table lists this clone with a few counts. This sequence joins TRBV6-5 and TRBJ1-3; 7 bases align to TRBD1. V gave up 5 bases and J gave up 4 bases; unmatched junction bases: 8. The CDR3 covers 15 residues. Germline V gene sequence: CDR1 MNHEY, CDR2 SVGAGI. In DNA, the CDR3 is TGTGCCAGCAGTAACACACAGGGGAGGGGAAACACCATATATTTT. Its protein product is CASSNTQGRGNTIYF.

This chain connects TRBV5-6 to TRBJ1-6; 8 nucleotides align to TRBD1. In germline, CDR1 is SGHDT, CDR2 YYEEEE. CDR3 size: 14 residues. V trimming: 4 bases; J trimming: 10 bases; junction bases outside the gene matches: 7. CDR3 nucleotide sequence: TGTGCCAGCAGCGGGCCGACAGGGGACTCACCCCTCCACTTT. Protein sequence: CASSGPTGDSPLHF. The entire variable domain, with the rest obtained from reference TRBV5-6 and TRBJ1-6, is as follows: DAGVTQSPTHLIKTRGQQVTLRCSPKSGHDTVSWYQQALGQGPQFIFQYYEEEERQRGNFPDRFSGHQFPNYSSELNVNALLLGDSALYLCASSGPTGDSPLHFGNGTRLTVT.

The genes are TRBV27 and TRBJ2-7, with TRBD2 matching 7 bases. CDR1 is MNHEY and CDR2 is SMNVEV in the germline V gene (reference sequence). The V and J ends lost 6 bases and 3 bases, in that order; junction bases with no gene match: 8. This CDR3 is built from 14 residues. DNA for the CDR3: TGTGCCAGCAGGCGCCGGGGGGAGAACTACGAGCAGTACTTC. Translating it yields CASRRRGENYEQYF.

This chain links TRBV10-1 with TRBJ2-2, with 7 bases identical to TRBD2. The V segment lost 10 bases and the J segment 0 bases; nucleotides outside the gene matches: 8. This CDR3 contains 15 residues. CDR1 WNHNN and CDR2 SYGVQD come from the germline V gene (reference sequence). CDR3 in amino acids: CANRRDYPNTGELFF. The DNA for the CDR3 is TGCGCCAATAGGAGGGACTACCCGAACACCGGGGAGCTGTTTTTT.

The chain employs TRBV7-9 and TRBJ2-2; D possibly corresponds to TRBD2 (6 bases). The CDR3 runs to 16 residues. Deletions cut 2 bases from V and 1 base from J, with 11 bases between. Germline values: CDR1 SEHNR, CDR2 FQNEAQ (reference sequence). The CDR3 sequence: CASSLSSGENTGELFF. The CDR3 bases are TGTGCCAGCAGCTTATCGTCGGGGGAGAACACCGGGGAGCTGTTTTTT.

The V and J genes are TRBV6-1 and TRBJ2-3; TRBD1 matches at 9 bases. The CDR3 has 14 amino acids. V trimming: 7 bases; J trimming: 3 bases; junction bases outside the gene matches: 5. Germline-derived CDR1 and CDR2 are MNHNS and SASEGT. In nucleotides, the CDR3 is TGTGCCAGCATTAGGGACAGGGCTACAGATACGCAGTATTTT. It specifies CASIRDRATDTQYF.

CDR3 sequence: CASSDPGLAETQYF. CDR3 nucleotides: TGTGCCAGCAGTGACCCAGGACTAGCAGAGACCCAGTACTTC. The genes are TRBV6-1 and TRBJ2-5, with 8 bases that match TRBD2. V lost 3 bases, J lost 4 bases, and 4 bases stayed unmatched. The germline V gene has CDR1 MNHNS and CDR2 SASEGT. The CDR3 is 14 residues long.

The rearrangement joins TRBV7-7 to TRBJ2-5; the D gene is possibly TRBD2 (6 bases). V was shortened by 6 bases and J by 4 bases, with 15 bases between the two germline ends. CDR1 SSHAT and CDR2 FNYEAQ come from the germline V gene (reference sequence). The CDR3 runs 14 residues. CDR3 residues: CASSHETRGETQYF. The CDR3 nucleotides read TGTGCCAGCAGTCATGAGACTAGGGGAGAGACCCAGTACTTC. Complete variable domain (other parts from reference TRBV7-7 and TRBJ2-5): GAGVSQSPRYKVTKRGQDVTLRCDPISSHATLYWYQQALGQGPEFLTYFNYEAQPDKSGLPSDRFSAERPEGSISTLTIQRTEQRDSAMYRCASSHETRGETQYFGPGTRLLVL.

This chain connects TRBV18 to TRBJ2-7, with 7 bases aligning to TRBD1. Germline CDR1 KGHSH, CDR2 LQKENI. V dropped 4 bases and J dropped 0; count of bases not matched to a gene: 6. The CDR3 length is 15 residues. CDR3 region: CASSLLDRDSYEQYF. The CDR3 coding sequence is TGTGCCAGCTCACTACTCGACAGGGACTCCTACGAGCAGTACTTC.

The genes are TRBV28 and TRBJ2-1; 9 nucleotides agree with TRBD2. J was trimmed by 10 bases and V by 5 bases; bases with no gene match: 12. Germline V CDR1 and CDR2: MDHEN, SYDVKM. CDR3 length: 15 residues. This CDR3 reads CASSGANSGSREQFF. CDR3 bases: TGTGCCAGCAGTGGGGCGAATAGCGGGAGCCGAGAGCAGTTCTTC.

Only one count was recorded for this clone. V gene TRBV7-2 combines with J gene TRBJ1-2; D might be TRBD1 (6 bases). CDR1 and CDR2 (germline): SGHTA, FQGNSA. There are 14 residues in the CDR3. Trimming removed 5 bases from V and 2 bases from J, with 12 bases in between. The CDR3 loop is CASSTDSFNYGYTF. In nucleotides, the CDR3 is TGTGCCAGCAGCACGGACAGCTTCAACTATGGCTACACCTTC.

The chain is built from TRBV18 and TRBJ1-1; D perhaps matches TRBD1 (5 bases). The CDR3 runs to 12 residues. Germline CDR1 is KGHSH and CDR2 is LQKENI. Between the trimmed V and J ends, which lost 8 bases and 5 bases, there was a span of 12 bases. CDR3 sequence reads: CASGARGTEAFF. CDR3 in DNA: TGTGCCAGCGGAGCAAGGGGAACTGAAGCTTTCTTT.

The rearrangement links TRBV28 to TRBJ2-1; possible D gene TRBD1, 5 bases. Between the trimmed V and J ends, which lost 7 bases and 8 bases, there was a span of 18 bases. Germline V CDR1 and CDR2: MDHEN, SYDVKM. This CDR3 spans 14 amino acids. CDR3 DNA sequence: TGTGCCAGCAACACCCAGGGTAATAATGATGAGCAGTTCTTC. Its translation is CASNTQGNNDEQFF.

V and J are TRBV28 and TRBJ1-4, with 7 positions matching TRBD1. Germline-derived CDR1 and CDR2 are MDHEN and SYDVKM. J gave up 3 bases and V 3 bases, and 1 base lay outside the gene matches. There are 14 residues in the CDR3. The CDR3 DNA sequence: TGTGCCAGCAGTTTGACAGGGCCTAATGAAAAACTGTTTTTT. It translates to CASSLTGPNEKLFF.

With regard to this clone: Other nucleotide sequences in the sample specify the same CDR3. The chain recombines TRBV18 with TRBJ2-3, with D maybe TRBD2 (6 bases). V was shortened by 6 bases and J by 1 base, with 17 bases between the two germline ends. The CDR3 length is 16 residues. Germline V gene sequence: CDR1 KGHSH, CDR2 LQKENI. CDR3 loop: CASSPGLPSGTDTQYF. CDR3 DNA: TGTGCCAGCTCTCCGGGACTTCCATCGGGCACAGATACGCAGTATTTT.

This chain links TRBV4-1 with TRBJ1-3; 7 bases are a match to TRBD1. The CDR3 has 17 amino acids. The germline V gene encodes CDR1 MGHRA and CDR2 YSYEKL. V trimming: 2 bases; J trimming: 0 bases; junction bases outside the gene matches: 7. CDR3 in amino acids: CASSQLGQASSGNTIYF. The CDR3 bases are TGCGCCAGCAGCCAACTCGGACAGGCGAGCTCTGGAAACACCATATATTTT.

This chain links TRBV27 with TRBJ1-4; maybe TRBD1 (5 bases). Germline V CDR1 and CDR2: MNHEY, SMNVEV (reference sequence). The CDR3 covers 14 residues. Trimming took off 1 base at V and 8 bases at J, with 11 bases between the two ends. For the CDR3, the DNA is TGTGCCAGCAGTTTATTCGGCCAGGGCGAAAAACTGTTTTTT. Its protein is CASSLFGQGEKLFF.

This sequence joins TRBV10-3 and TRBJ2-1; TRBD2 matches 9 bases. V gave up 6 bases and J gave up 8 bases; unmatched junction bases: 5. Germline V CDR1 and CDR2: ENHRY, SYGVKD. The CDR3 has 13 amino acids. The CDR3 sequence is CAIRPSGNDEQFF. In nucleotides, the CDR3 is TGTGCCATCAGGCCTAGCGGGAACGATGAGCAGTTCTTC.